The 14 T cell receptor beta chains below come from one sample, sequenced in a study of blood T cell repertoires in COVID-19 (TCRdb year 2020). Library preparation employed the immunoSEQ multiplex PCR assay. TCRdb limited this immuneACCESS table to in-frame rearrangements with V and J called. A share of clones is missing; checked studies link under half to unresolved V genes, and the rest is unexplained. Across this sample there are roughly 100,000 clones, with 70% to 90% seen only once. The ten largest account for around 10% of the sample. Sequencing used peripheral blood. The receptors come from a man aged 35 to 55 with active or convalescent COVID-19.

This chain connects TRBV5-1 to TRBJ2-7, with D hard to call. V was pared by 3 bases and J by 1 base, with 17 bases between. The CDR3 contains 16 residues. CDR1 is SGHRS, CDR2 YFSETQ, per germline. The CDR3 DNA reads TGCGCCAGCAGCTCGAAGACAAGTAGTACTTCCTACGAGCAGTACTTC. Encoded protein: CASSSKTSSTSYEQYF.

The chain links TRBV11-2 to TRBJ2-7, with 9 bases lining up with TRBD1. This CDR3 has 15 residues. The V gene's germline CDR1 is SGHAT and CDR2 FQNNGV. The V and J ends lost 8 bases and 7 bases, in that order; junction bases with no gene match: 15. The CDR3 DNA follows: TGTGCCAGCGGAAGGGGGACAGGGAACCTTCGAGAGCAGTACTTC. Translating gives CASGRGTGNLREQYF.

The chain has TRBV9 and TRBJ2-2; a weak D match, TRBD2 (5 bases). The V end lost 0 bases, the J end lost 3 bases, and 9 bases lay between the germline ends. Germline V gene data show CDR1 as SGDLS and CDR2 as YYNGEE. This CDR3 contains 15 residues. This CDR3 is CASSVDSGYTGELFF. The CDR3 nucleotides are TGTGCCAGCAGCGTAGATTCGGGGTACACCGGGGAGCTGTTTTTT.

This chain connects TRBV2 to TRBJ2-1, with D hard to call. Germline CDR1 SNHLY, CDR2 FYNNEI. The ends were cut back, 4 bases at V and 5 bases at J, with 6 bases in the middle. The CDR3 spans 12 residues. CDR3 sequence (DNA): TGTGCCAGCAGTGGCGGTCACAATGAGCAGTTCTTC. It translates to CASSGGHNEQFF.

The chain carries TRBV19 and TRBJ1-1; D ambiguous. This CDR3 region has 13 residues. From germline, CDR1 is LNHDA and CDR2 SQIVND (reference sequence). V shed 7 bases and J shed 7 bases, with 16 bases lying between them. The CDR3 here is CASKEISGFEAFF. CDR3 coding DNA: TGTGCCAGTAAGGAGATTAGCGGCTTTGAAGCTTTCTTT.

This clone was observed a single time. This chain uses TRBV2 with TRBJ2-7, with 11 nucleotides matching TRBD1. V dropped 6 bases and J dropped 3; count of bases not matched to a gene: 4. CDR3 length equals 14 residues. Germline V gene data show CDR1 as SNHLY and CDR2 as FYNNEI. CDR3 sequence reads: CASSAGQGVYEQYF. Written as DNA, the CDR3 is TGTGCCAGCAGCGCGGGACAGGGGGTCTACGAGCAGTACTTC. The whole variable domain, filled in from reference TRBV2 and TRBJ2-7, reads EPEVTQTPSHQVTQMGQEVILRCVPISNHLYFYWYRQILGQKVEFLVSFYNNEISEKSEIFDDQFSVERPDGSNFTLKIRSTKLEDSAMYFCASSAGQGVYEQYFGPGTRLTVT.

The chain is built from TRBV30 and TRBJ1-3; D gene ambiguous. Germline lookup yields CDR1 GTSNPN and CDR2 SVGIG (reference sequence). V dropped 0 bases and J dropped 8 bases, with 8 bases sitting between them. The CDR3 contains 12 residues. CDR3: CAWSVMTYTIYF. DNA for the CDR3: TGTGCCTGGAGTGTTATGACATACACCATATATTTT.

The chain carries TRBV9 and TRBJ1-2; no clear D gene. The germline V gene encodes CDR1 SGDLS and CDR2 YYNGEE. CDR3 length: 13 amino acids. The V gene lost 7 bases and the J gene lost 7 bases, with 17 bases spanning the gap. The CDR3 reads CASDYLGMGGYTF. The CDR3 DNA is TGTGCCAGCGACTACCTGGGGATGGGTGGCTACACCTTC.

The CDR3 here is CASSSSRGSYQPQHF. The CDR3 nucleotides read TGTGCCAGCAGCTCCTCCAGGGGTTCATATCAGCCCCAGCATTTT. J is TRBJ1-5 and V is TRBV7-9, with TRBD1 as a possible D gene (6 bases). This CDR3 is built from 15 residues. Germline CDR1 SEHNR, CDR2 FQNEAQ (reference sequence). V dropped 4 bases and J dropped 5 bases, with 15 bases sitting between them.

This clone was observed once. The V gene is TRBV7-2, the J gene TRBJ1-6; D possibly corresponds to TRBD1 (6 bases). There are 16 residues in the CDR3. The germline V gene has CDR1 SGHTA and CDR2 FQGNSA. The germline V and J ends were trimmed by 4 bases and 6 bases, with 16 bases remaining between them. CDR3 sequence (DNA): TGTGCCAGCAGCTGGGGGGGGCAGGCGAGTAATTCACCCCTCCACTTT. It codes for CASSWGGQASNSPLHF. Combining the CDR3 with reference TRBV7-2 and TRBJ1-6 gives the whole variable domain GAGVSQSPSNKVTEKGKDVELRCDPISGHTALYWYRQSLGQGLEFLIYFQGNSAPDKSGLPSDRFSAERTGGSVSTLTIQRTQQEDSAVYLCASSWGGQASNSPLHFGNGTRLTVT.

The gene calls are TRBV20-1 and TRBJ1-2, with 7 nucleotides matching TRBD1. CDR1 is DFQATT, CDR2 SNEGSKA, per germline (reference sequence). V shed 3 bases, J shed 6 bases, and the junction held 7 bases outside the gene matches. This CDR3 has 13 residues. The CDR3 spells CSASLEGGDGYTF. The CDR3 DNA reads as TGCAGTGCTAGTTTGGAAGGGGGCGATGGCTACACCTTC.

V is TRBV7-2 and J is TRBJ1-4, with no clear D. CDR3 length: 13 residues. V dropped 5 bases and J dropped 4 bases, with 8 bases sitting between them. The germline V gene has CDR1 SGHTA and CDR2 FQGNSA. The CDR3 DNA is TGTGCCAGCAGCCAGGATCATAATGAAAAACTGTTTTTT. Its translation is CASSQDHNEKLFF.

This rearrangement joins TRBV30 to TRBJ1-1, with D possibly TRBD1 on 5 matching bases. V was cut by 5 bases and J by 11 bases, with 18 bases left in between. This CDR3 has 12 amino acids. Germline V gene lookup returns CDR1 GTSNPN and CDR2 SVGIG (reference sequence). The CDR3 bases are TGTGCCTGGGACAAGGAAGCAGGGATGGCTTTCTTT. Protein product: CAWDKEAGMAFF.

This clone came up once. V usage is TRBV7-2 and J usage is TRBJ2-5, with TRBD2 identical over 14 bases. The V gene's germline CDR1 is SGHTA and CDR2 FQGNSA. There are 15 residues in the CDR3. J gave up 5 bases and V 4 bases, and 3 bases lay outside the gene matches. CDR3: CASSWTSGGRETQYF. Here the CDR3 DNA reads TGTGCCAGCAGCTGGACTAGCGGGGGGAGGGAGACCCAGTACTTC.